The rows below give T cell receptor beta chains drawn from one sample of a study of neurological immune-mediated disorders. TCRdb itself ran the 5' RACE reads through MiXCR, one entry per CDR3 protein. The sample records about 44,000 distinct CDR3 sequences, roughly 21% being singletons. Material: PBMCs. The receptors were sampled from a man between 60 and 75 years old with HTLV-1-associated myelopathy (HAM/TSP). Each CDR3 is given with its conserved first and last residue.

cdr3_length	v_call	j_call	cdr3_aa
14	TRBV20-1	TRBJ2-1	CSAIEPPRHNEQFF
13	TRBV10-3	TRBJ2-7	CAISDPDHYEQYF
14	TRBV20-1	TRBJ2-3	CSASDEVRSDTQYF
16	TRBV5-1	TRBJ1-2	CASSLGTPRGTYGYTF
14	TRBV27	TRBJ1-5	CASSPSTVNQPQHF
16	TRBV12-3/TRBV12-4	TRBJ1-2	CASSHNGDRERPGYTF
14	TRBV7-9	TRBJ1-1	CASSFGVTGTEAFF
12	TRBV20-1	TRBJ1-1	CSARRTGPEAFF
12	TRBV20-1	TRBJ2-1	CSARDLILGQFF
14	TRBV10-3	TRBJ2-7	CAISDSGQSAGAYF
14	TRBV5-1	TRBJ1-1	CASSDRTGHTEAFF
15	TRBV20-1	TRBJ2-7	CSARKLAGGSYEQYF
15	TRBV2	TRBJ2-3	CASTSRRTSTDTQYF
16	TRBV7-6	TRBJ2-3	CASSPSWGVRTDTQYF